This T cell receptor (beta chain) stems from a study of blood T cells in healthy people across ages. Then a second PCR, running about 6 to 12 cycles, was carried out with a sample-barcoded 5' primer and a J-beta primer mix. TCRdb re-called the 5' RACE reads with MiXCR, one entry per CDR3 protein. The sample gives some 1.6 million distinct CDR3 sequences, about 35% of which show up once; around 11% is in the top ten. The CDR3 consists of 17 residues. V lost 3 bases to trimming and J lost 5 bases; unmatched junction nucleotides: 14. The germline V gene encodes CDR1 MDHEN and CDR2 SYDVKM. The sequence derives from a woman aged 25 to 39 in good health. The V gene is TRBV28, the J gene TRBJ2-3; 7 bases fit TRBD1. The sequenced material came from blood. The CDR3 protein is CASSLTQEGGAGDTQYF. DNA for the CDR3: TGTGCCAGCAGTTTGACCCAGGAAGGGGGCGCGGGAGATACGCAGTATTTT.